This TCR beta chain was captured by sequencing in a study of blood T cells in healthy people across ages. About 10 milliliters of peripheral blood were drawn from each donor into EDTA-treated tubes. A sample-barcoded 5' primer and a J-beta primer mix were used in a second PCR of roughly 6 to 11 cycles. TCRdb itself ran the 5' RACE reads through MiXCR, one entry per CDR3 protein. Of fewer than 1.5 million distinct CDR3 sequences in the sample, 42% were seen once. The sequence was collected from a woman between 18 and 29 years old in good health. Sequenced sample: blood.

CDR3 in DNA: TGCAGTTCAGGGGACAGATCTTTGGATGGCTACACCTTC. Translated, it gives CSSGDRSLDGYTF. The chain carries TRBV29-1 and TRBJ1-2; TRBD1 matches at 7 bases. The CDR3 contains 13 residues. Germline V gene data show CDR1 as SQVTM and CDR2 as ANQGSEA.